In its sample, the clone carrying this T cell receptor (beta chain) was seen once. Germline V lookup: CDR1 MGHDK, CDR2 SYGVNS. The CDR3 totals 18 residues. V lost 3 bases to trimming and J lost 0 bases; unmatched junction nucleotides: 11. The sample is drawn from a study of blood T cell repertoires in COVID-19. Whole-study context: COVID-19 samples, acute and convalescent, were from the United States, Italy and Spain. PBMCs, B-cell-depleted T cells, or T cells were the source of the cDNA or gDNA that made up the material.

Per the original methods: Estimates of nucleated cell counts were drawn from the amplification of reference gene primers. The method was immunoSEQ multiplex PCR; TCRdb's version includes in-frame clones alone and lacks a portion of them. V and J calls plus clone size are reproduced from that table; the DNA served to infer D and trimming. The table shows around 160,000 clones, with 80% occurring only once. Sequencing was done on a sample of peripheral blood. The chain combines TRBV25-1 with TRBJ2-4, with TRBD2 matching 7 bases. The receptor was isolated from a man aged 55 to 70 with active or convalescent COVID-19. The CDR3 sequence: CASSDGQKVAGAKNIQYF. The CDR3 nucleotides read TGTGCCAGCAGTGACGGCCAAAAGGTAGCGGGAGCCAAAAACATTCAGTACTTC.